A single sample is the source of the 24 T cell receptor beta chains below, sequenced in a study of cytomegalovirus exposure and HLA in healthy donors. It was with 60 Vbeta and 13 Jbeta primers that the PCR ran. Assay used: immunoSEQ multiplex PCR; TCRdb lists only in-frame clones, some missing. This repertoire shows some 200,000 clones, over 65% found once; its top ten account for 1.5% to 2%. The sample consisted of PBMCs. These receptors all come from a woman aged 25 to 39 in good health and CMV-seronegative.

The chain has TRBV10-1 and TRBJ2-4; 8 bases match TRBD1. CDR3 size: 18 residues. Germline loops: CDR1 WNHNN, CDR2 SYGVQD (reference sequence). The trim removed 5 bases at V and 2 bases at J, leaving 14 bases unmatched. CDR3 in DNA: TGCGCCAGCAGTCCATATAGAATCGACAGGGGAACCAAAAACATTCAGTACTTC. As protein: CASSPYRIDRGTKNIQYF.

For the CDR3, the DNA is TGTGCCAGCAGTACCGGGACTACCTCCAATGAGCAGTTCTTC. Translation gives CASSTGTTSNEQFF. The chain has TRBV6-5 and TRBJ2-1; the match to TRBD2 covers 7 bases. Germline V CDR1 and CDR2: MNHEY, SVGAGI. V shed 5 bases and J 6 bases; nucleotides not matched to a gene: 7. The length of the CDR3 is 14 residues.

The V call is TRBV7-2, the J call TRBJ2-2, with a tentative D call TRBD2 (6 bases). The CDR3 extends over 15 amino acids. CDR1 is SGHTA and CDR2 is FQGNSA in the germline V gene. Trimming took 6 bases from V and 1 from J, leaving 12 bases between them. CDR3 sequence reads: CASRTGTVNTGELFF. The CDR3 region has the DNA TGTGCCAGCAGAACCGGGACTGTGAACACCGGGGAGCTGTTTTTT.

The V gene is TRBV19, the J gene TRBJ2-3, with D possibly matching TRBD1 (6 bases). The germline CDR1 and CDR2 sequences are LNHDA and SQIVND (reference sequence). The CDR3 runs to 15 residues. V was pared by 6 bases and J by 4 bases, with 17 bases between. The CDR3 loop reads CASSLQGRGADTQYF. In DNA form, the CDR3 reads TGTGCCAGTAGCCTACAGGGAAGGGGAGCAGATACGCAGTATTTT.

The rearrangement links TRBV27 to TRBJ2-3, with 9 bases lining up with TRBD1. Looked up from germline, CDR1 is MNHEY and CDR2 is SMNVEV (reference sequence). After removal of 3 bases from V and 3 bases from J, the junction contained 7 bases not matched to a gene. The CDR3 runs to 16 residues. The CDR3 is CASSFWQGQGTDTQYF. In DNA form, the CDR3 reads TGTGCCAGCAGTTTTTGGCAGGGACAGGGAACAGATACGCAGTATTTT.

This chain links TRBV19 with TRBJ1-5; 11 nucleotides match TRBD1. The CDR3 extends over 16 amino acids. J lost 7 bases, V lost 1 base, and 6 bases had no gene match. The germline V gene encodes CDR1 LNHDA and CDR2 SQIVND (reference sequence). CDR3 sequence (DNA): TGTGCCAGTAGTATAGGGACAGGGGGCTTGGGGCAGCCCCAGCATTTT. Translating it yields CASSIGTGGLGQPQHF.

This clone is a singleton in its sample. The chain couples TRBV5-1 to TRBJ2-7; D perhaps matches TRBD2 (6 bases). The CDR3 length is 14 residues. CDR1 is SGHRS, CDR2 YFSETQ, per germline. Trimming pared 2 bases from V and 6 bases from J, leaving 15 bases between. The CDR3 DNA reads TGCGCCAGCAGCTTAAATACCGGGACTCCCGAGCAGTACTTC. It codes for CASSLNTGTPEQYF.

V gene TRBV7-9 combines with J gene TRBJ2-7; no clear D gene. Germline CDR1 and CDR2: SEHNR and FQNEAQ (reference sequence). Trimming cost V 6 bases and J 3 bases, with 21 bases left between them. The CDR3 is 16 amino acids. The CDR3 DNA reads as TGTGCCAGCAGAACCGAAACAGCTCACGGATACTACGAGCAGTACTTC. It codes for CASRTETAHGYYEQYF.

The V and J genes are TRBV10-3 and TRBJ2-3; 7 bases are a match to TRBD1. The J segment lost 6 bases and the V segment lost 0 bases, leaving 12 bases of the junction unmatched. This CDR3 comprises 17 residues. Germline V gene sequence: CDR1 ENHRY, CDR2 SYGVKD. The CDR3 reads CAISESLPSTGVDTQYF. The CDR3 DNA reads TGTGCCATCAGTGAGTCTCTGCCCAGCACAGGGGTGGATACGCAGTATTTT.

As regards this clone: This specimen includes other DNA sequences encoding the same CDR3. The rearrangement links TRBV9 to TRBJ2-2, with 10 bases matching TRBD1. V lost 2 bases and J lost 0; bases outside the gene matches: 1. This CDR3 is 16 amino acids long. The germline gives CDR1 SGDLS, CDR2 YYNGEE. CDR3 amino acids: CASSVGQGANTGELFF. The CDR3 coding sequence is TGTGCCAGCAGCGTTGGACAGGGGGCGAACACCGGGGAGCTGTTTTTT.

The sample holds one count of this clone. The chain is built from TRBV10-2 and TRBJ2-1, with D maybe TRBD1 (6 bases). The V gene lost 6 bases and the J gene lost 7 bases, with 22 bases spanning the gap. The CDR3 is made up of 16 amino acids. Germline values: CDR1 WSHSY, CDR2 SAAADI. The CDR3 coding sequence is TGCGCCAGCAGGAATTCGATCTCCTGGGACAAGAATGAGCAGTTCTTC. It is translated as CASRNSISWDKNEQFF.

This clone was found once. This chain connects TRBV19 to TRBJ2-3; 11 bases align to TRBD1. CDR3 length: 15 amino acids. The germline V gene has CDR1 LNHDA and CDR2 SQIVND (reference sequence). Unmatched junction bases numbered 11, after V lost 9 bases and J lost 6 bases. Written as DNA, the CDR3 is TGTGCCAGCTCGGGGACAGGGGGTGTCCGGGATACGCAGTATTTT. This encodes CASSGTGGVRDTQYF. Supplemented by reference TRBV19 and TRBJ2-3, the full variable domain reads DGGITQSPKYLFRKEGQNVTLSCEQNLNHDAMYWYRQDPGQGLRLIYYSQIVNDFQKGDIAEGYSVSREKKESFPLTVTSAQKNPTAFYLCASSGTGGVRDTQYFGPGTRLTVL.

This chain connects TRBV6-1 to TRBJ2-1; D might be TRBD1 (6 bases). The CDR3 covers 14 residues. Germline CDR1 is MNHNS and CDR2 is SASEGT. With 8 bases removed from V and 7 bases from J, the gap between germline ends came to 18 bases. CDR3 sequence reads: CASERGGTGNEQFF. The CDR3 DNA reads as TGTGCCAGCGAGCGAGGGGGAACTGGAAATGAGCAGTTCTTC.

This clone occurred once. V gene TRBV15 combines with J gene TRBJ1-3; 7 bases agree with TRBD1. Germline-derived CDR1 and CDR2 are LNHNV and YYDKDF (reference sequence). V dropped 3 bases and J dropped 4; count of bases not matched to a gene: 3. The CDR3 consists of 14 residues. The CDR3 DNA reads as TGTGCCACCAGCAGGACAGGGTTAGGAAACACCATATATTTT. It codes for CATSRTGLGNTIYF.

The rearrangement links TRBV6-6 to TRBJ2-2; D is unclear. The CDR3 spans 15 residues. V was trimmed by 0 bases and J by 3 bases, leaving 8 bases between them. Per germline, CDR1 MNHNY and CDR2 SVGAGI (reference sequence). This CDR3 is CASSYSITDTGELFF. The CDR3 bases are TGTGCCAGCAGTTACTCGATAACAGACACCGGGGAGCTGTTTTTT.

This chain joins TRBV6-6 and TRBJ2-2; tentative D call: TRBD2 (5 bases). This CDR3 comprises 14 residues. Germline V gives CDR1 MNHNY, CDR2 SVGAGI (reference sequence). The V and J ends lost 2 bases and 6 bases respectively, with 10 bases between them. The CDR3 nucleotides are TGTGCCAGCAGTTACACGGGGTGGGCCGGGGAGCTGTTTTTT. It is translated as CASSYTGWAGELFF.

The V and J genes are TRBV5-1 and TRBJ2-7; TRBD2 matches 13 bases. V gave up 1 base and J gave up 4 bases; unmatched junction bases: 8. Per the germline V gene, CDR1 is SGHRS and CDR2 is YFSETQ. The CDR3 is made up of 17 amino acids. The CDR3 is CASSLSLGTSGVYEQYF. For the CDR3, the DNA is TGCGCCAGCAGCTTGTCTCTCGGGACTAGCGGGGTTTACGAGCAGTACTTC.

The chain couples TRBV6-1 to TRBJ2-5; tentative D call: TRBD2 (6 bases). The germline V and J ends were trimmed by 6 bases and 4 bases, with 15 bases remaining between them. The CDR3 spans 14 residues. Germline V gives CDR1 MNHNS, CDR2 SASEGT. CDR3 loop: CASRLRDSPETQYF. The CDR3 nucleotides read TGTGCCAGCAGGCTGCGGGACTCCCCAGAGACCCAGTACTTC.

This clone was picked up a small number of times. The CDR3 reads CASSLRLGVNGYTF. DNA for the CDR3: TGTGCCAGCAGCTTGAGGCTAGGGGTGAATGGCTACACCTTC. The V gene is TRBV5-4, the J gene TRBJ1-2; maybe TRBD1 (5 bases). The V gene lost 1 base and the J gene lost 6 bases, with 13 bases spanning the gap. The length of the CDR3 is 14 residues. CDR1 and CDR2 (germline): SGHNT, YYREEE (reference sequence). The whole variable domain, remainder taken from reference TRBV5-4 and TRBJ1-2, is ETGVTQSPTHLIKTRGQQVTLRCSSQSGHNTVSWYQQALGQGPQFIFQYYREEENGRGNFPPRFSGLQFPNYSSELNVNALELDDSALYLCASSLRLGVNGYTFGSGTRLTVV.

A few counts support this clone. The chain is built from TRBV27 and TRBJ1-2; 8 nucleotides match TRBD1. Germline-derived CDR1 and CDR2 are MNHEY and SMNVEV (reference sequence). CDR3 length: 16 residues. The junction had 16 bases not matched to a gene; V was cut back by 7 bases and J by 6 bases. The CDR3 loop reads CASTQTRGRGLDGYTF. Here the CDR3 DNA reads TGTGCCAGCACCCAAACGAGGGGCAGGGGGCTAGATGGCTACACCTTC.

The chain carries TRBV10-3 and TRBJ2-5; a weak D match, TRBD1 (5 bases). Germline V gene data show CDR1 as ENHRY and CDR2 as SYGVKD. V lost 0 bases to trimming and J lost 2 bases, with 10 bases between them. This CDR3 contains 15 residues. CDR3 in amino acids: CAISESRDSQETQYF. Written as DNA, the CDR3 is TGTGCCATCAGTGAGTCGAGAGACAGTCAAGAGACCCAGTACTTC.

The gene calls are TRBV5-1 and TRBJ1-2; D is undetermined. V lost 1 base and J lost 9, with 16 bases in between. This CDR3 region has 14 residues. Per germline, CDR1 SGHRS and CDR2 YFSETQ. The CDR3 nucleotides read TGCGCCAGCAGCTTGAGTTTAGAGACACCCAGCTACACCTTC. Translating gives CASSLSLETPSYTF.

This clone was seen a few times. The rearrangement joins TRBV4-2 to TRBJ1-1; TRBD1 aligns across 9 bases. The CDR3 loop spans 13 amino acids. With 4 bases clipped from V and 5 bases from J, the junction kept 2 bases outside the gene matches. CDR1 and CDR2 (germline): LGHNA, YNFKEQ. The CDR3 DNA follows: TGTGCCAGCAGCCGAGGGACAGGGACTGAAGCTTTCTTT. It yields the protein CASSRGTGTEAFF.

A few counts support this clone. The chain carries TRBV29-1 and TRBJ1-5; TRBD1 matches at 7 bases. This CDR3 contains 15 residues. J was trimmed by 6 bases and V by 5 bases; bases with no gene match: 13. Germline assignment: CDR1 SQVTM and CDR2 ANQGSEA. In DNA form, the CDR3 reads TGCAGCGTTATAGTCGGGACAGCGGGTGGTCAGCCCCAGCATTTT. As protein: CSVIVGTAGGQPQHF.